These T cell receptor beta chains were read from a single sample in a study of OX40 agonist ivuxolimab in advanced cancers. Here immunoSEQ multiplex PCR was the method, and the copy in TCRdb shows in-frame clones only, minus some. Of more than 80,000 clones listed, 87% are singletons. The sample here was CD4+ or CD8+ T cells sorted from blood, taken in a trial of the OX40 agonist ivuxolimab. These receptors came from an adult with an advanced solid tumor such as melanoma, head and neck, liver or kidney cancer. CDR3s include the opening cysteine and the closing phenylalanine or tryptophan. A D gene is named only where the DNA matches it firmly. The size of a clone is reported for some rows only, either as once, few or many, or as a class for expanded clones.

j_gene,v_gene,abundance,d_gene,CDR3nt,CDR3aa
TRBJ1-1,TRBV2,.,.,TGTGCCAGCAGTGATACGGGGGTCTACACTGAAGCTTTCTTT,CASSDTGVYTEAFF
TRBJ2-5,TRBV14,.,TRBD2,TGTGCCAGCAGCCAAGCCACTAGCGGGGGGGAGACCCAGTACTTC,CASSQATSGGETQYF
TRBJ2-3,TRBV2,.,TRBD1,TGTGCCAGTTCAACCTCGACAGGGGTGGCGGCTACGCAGTATTTT,CASSTSTGVAATQYF
TRBJ1-1,TRBV10-3,.,TRBD1,TGTGCCATCAGTGGGCCGGGACAGGGTAGGACTGAAGCTTTCTTT,CAISGPGQGRTEAFF
TRBJ2-3,TRBV28,.,.,TGTGCCAGCAGTTCCATCACAGATACGCAGTATTTT,CASSSITDTQYF
TRBJ1-4,TRBV5-4,.,.,TGTGCCAGCAGCTTGACAGGGAGAGGCGATGAAAAACTGTTTTTT,CASSLTGRGDEKLFF
TRBJ2-1,TRBV9,.,TRBD2,TGTGCCAGCAGCGTAGACGGACTAGCGGGAGGGAGTGAGCAGTTCTTC,CASSVDGLAGGSEQFF
TRBJ2-4,TRBV6-1,.,TRBD1,TGTGCCAGCAGTCCCCCGGGACAGGCACAAAAAGGGTACTTC,CASSPPGQAQKGYF
TRBJ1-2,TRBV6-1,.,.,TGTGCCAGCACTGGGGGATATGGCTACACCTTC,CASTGGYGYTF
TRBJ2-7,TRBV18,.,.,TGTGCCAGCTCACCTTCGGGCCGAGAGCAGTACTTC,CASSPSGREQYF
TRBJ2-3,TRBV19,.,TRBD2,TGTGCCAGTAGGACTAGCGGAGGCACAGATACGCAGTATTTT,CASRTSGGTDTQYF
TRBJ1-6,TRBV2,few,.,TGTGCCAGCAACCCGCGCGATCAGGGAAGGGGACGGAATTCACCCCTCCACTTT,CASNPRDQGRGRNSPLHF
TRBJ2-1,TRBV28,.,.,TGTGCCAGCAGTTTACAGCGGGAGCAGTTCTTC,CASSLQREQFF
TRBJ2-3,TRBV6-1,.,.,TGTGTCAGCAGACAGGAAGGCACAGATACGCAGTATTTT,CVSRQEGTDTQYF
TRBJ1-2,TRBV7-2,.,.,TGTGCCAGCAGCTTATCGGGGGATGGCTACACCTTC,CASSLSGDGYTF
TRBJ1-1,TRBV5-1,.,.,TGCGCCAGCAGCTTAGGGGTTGCCACTGAAGCTTTCTTT,CASSLGVATEAFF
TRBJ2-7,TRBV18,.,TRBD1,TGTGCCAGCTCACTCATAACCGGGACAGGGATGACTTACGAGCAGTACTTC,CASSLITGTGMTYEQYF
TRBJ2-3,TRBV7-2,.,TRBD2,TGTGCCAGCAGCTTAGCGGCTAGCGGGGCCGATACGCAGTATTTT,CASSLAASGADTQYF
TRBJ2-2,TRBV29-1,.,.,TGCAGCGCCTCGCCGACTGGATCCACCGGGGAGCTGTTTTTT,CSASPTGSTGELFF
TRBJ1-2,TRBV7-9,.,.,TGTGCCAGCAGCTTAGTCCTGGGGGTTAACTATGGCTACACCTTC,CASSLVLGVNYGYTF
TRBJ2-4,TRBV9,few,TRBD1,TGTGCCAGCAGCGTGACAGGGATGGACATTCAGTACTTC,CASSVTGMDIQYF
TRBJ2-2,TRBV14,.,.,TGTGCCAGCAGCCCCCTGGGCAGAGGGGAGCTGTTTTTT,CASSPLGRGELFF